Listed below are T cell receptor beta chains from one sample, sequenced in a study of vaccination and CD4 T cells after COVID-19. In TCRdb, the PCR reads were re-called with MiXCR into one record per CDR3 protein. The sample lists 15,000 or so distinct CDR3 sequences; 59% were seen once. Antigens of these TCRs are unknown. The sample in question was CD4+ T cells from blood, cultured in vitro, obtained after SARS-CoV-2 vaccination. The source of these receptors is a human donor who had recovered from COVID-19. Each CDR3 is given with its conserved first and last residue. The D gene is left open where the match is weak. The listing skips clone size in some rows; elsewhere it reads once, few, many or a size class.

j_call d_call v_call clone_size cdr3_nt cdr3_aa
TRBJ2-2 NA TRBV19 NA TGTGCCAGTAGTATCGGGGGACAGTACACCGGGGAGCTGTTTTTT CASSIGGQYTGELFF
TRBJ2-7 NA TRBV30 NA TGTGCCTGGAGTGTCGGTGGCTCACCGACCCCTCAGCAGTACTTC CAWSVGGSPTPQQYF
TRBJ1-4 TRBD1 TRBV20-1 NA TGCAGTGCTGCTCACGGGACAGGGGGCATTGGGGCTAATGAAAAACTGTTTTTT CSAAHGTGGIGANEKLFF
TRBJ1-1 NA TRBV20-1 few TGCAGTGCTAGAAACACTGAAGCTTTCTTT CSARNTEAFF
TRBJ2-7 NA TRBV7-9 NA TGTGCCATCAAGACAGGCTCCTACGAGCAGTACTTC CAIKTGSYEQYF
TRBJ2-1 TRBD2 TRBV27 NA TGTGCCAGCAGTCCCAGACTAGCGGGAGGGCGGTTAGGGCAGTTCTTC CASSPRLAGGRLGQFF
TRBJ1-2 NA TRBV7-2 few TGTGCCAGCAGCTTATCGGGTTCTGGCTACACCTTC CASSLSGSGYTF
TRBJ1-1 TRBD1 TRBV5-4 NA TGTGCCAGCAGCCAGGGGGGTAGGAACACTGAAGCTTTCTTT CASSQGGRNTEAFF
TRBJ2-5 NA TRBV6-2/TRBV6-3 NA TGTGCCAGCAGTTACTCGGGAACCCCTCCAGAGACCCAGTACTTC CASSYSGTPPETQYF
TRBJ2-7 TRBD1 TRBV7-6 NA TGTGCCAGCAGCTTAGCGCTTGCGGGACAGGGTCGCGAGCAGTACTTC CASSLALAGQGREQYF
TRBJ1-5 NA TRBV6-4 few TGTGCCAGCAGTCTGGCCCCCGCGCAGCCCCAGCATTTT CASSLAPAQPQHF
TRBJ1-5 NA TRBV5-3 once TGTGCCAGCAGCTTGGCGGGCGGTAGCAATCAGCCCCAGCATTTT CASSLAGGSNQPQHF
TRBJ1-3 NA TRBV7-9 NA TGTGCCAGCAGCCTACCACAGGGAAACACCATATATTTT CASSLPQGNTIYF
TRBJ2-6 NA TRBV19 few TGTGCCAGTAGTGCAGGGCGTAATGGGGCCAACGTCCTGACTTTC CASSAGRNGANVLTF
TRBJ1-1 NA TRBV12-5 NA TGTGCTAGTGGTCCGGCCTTGACGAACACTGAAGCTTTCTTT CASGPALTNTEAFF
TRBJ1-2 TRBD1 TRBV2 NA TGTGCCAGCAGTGAAGACAGGGGCGGTGGCTACACCTTC CASSEDRGGGYTF
TRBJ2-7 NA TRBV7-2 NA TGTGCCAGCGCCCTTCGCGGCTACGAGCAGTACTTC CASALRGYEQYF
TRBJ1-1 NA TRBV7-2 NA TGTGCCAGCAGCTTAGAGTGGCGGAACACTGAAGCTTTCTTT CASSLEWRNTEAFF
TRBJ2-7 TRBD1 TRBV20-1 NA TGCAGTGCTAGAAAGACAGGGGCCCTCTCCGAGCAGTACTTC CSARKTGALSEQYF
TRBJ2-1 TRBD2 TRBV7-2 NA TGTGCCAGCAGCTTTCAACCGGGAGGGATCTATGAGCAGTTCTTC CASSFQPGGIYEQFF
TRBJ2-2 TRBD2 TRBV7-2 NA TGTGCCAGCAGCTTAGAGCGGGGGACCCGGGAGCTGTTTTTT CASSLERGTRELFF
TRBJ1-6 TRBD1 TRBV7-9 few TGTGCCAGCAGCTCGACAGGGGTAGGTTCACCCCTCCACTTT CASSSTGVGSPLHF
TRBJ2-3 NA TRBV20-1 NA TGCAGTGCTAGAGCATACACAGATACGCAGTATTTT CSARAYTDTQYF
TRBJ2-5 NA TRBV6-1 NA TGTGCCAGCAGCCTAGGGGCCCAGTACTTC CASSLGAQYF
TRBJ1-5 NA TRBV19 NA TGTGCCAGTAGTATAATGTCGCAGGGGCCGAGGCCCCAGCATTTT CASSIMSQGPRPQHF
TRBJ1-5 TRBD1 TRBV6-2/TRBV6-3 few TGTGCCAGCAGTTACGGGACAGTCAATCAGCCCCAGCATTTT CASSYGTVNQPQHF
TRBJ2-1 TRBD1 TRBV5-4 NA TGTGCCAGCAGCTTGGGGACAGGGAGGTTCAATGAGCAGTTCTTC CASSLGTGRFNEQFF
TRBJ2-1 NA TRBV4-3 NA TGCGCCAGCAGCCAAGGGGTTTGGGGGGCTTATAATGAGCAGTTCTTC CASSQGVWGAYNEQFF
TRBJ1-1 NA TRBV20-1 few TGCAGTGCTATGAGAGACAGTTTACCGAACACTGAAGCTTTCTTT CSAMRDSLPNTEAFF
TRBJ2-5 TRBD1 TRBV12-3/TRBV12-4 NA TGTGCCAGCAGGACAGGGGGCTTCGAGACCCAGTACTTC CASRTGGFETQYF
TRBJ1-1 NA TRBV27 NA TGTGCCAGCAGTTTCCTAAGCACCCGGGACACAGAAGCTTTCTTT CASSFLSTRDTEAFF